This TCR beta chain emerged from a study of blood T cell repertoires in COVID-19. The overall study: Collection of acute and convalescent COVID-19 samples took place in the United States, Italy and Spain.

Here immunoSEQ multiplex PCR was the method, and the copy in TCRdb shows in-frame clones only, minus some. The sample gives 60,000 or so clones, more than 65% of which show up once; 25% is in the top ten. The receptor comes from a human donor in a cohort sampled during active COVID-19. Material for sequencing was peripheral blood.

CDR3 DNA sequence: TGTGCCAGCAGCTCAGGACAGGGCAGGCAGCCCCAGCATTTT. Its translation is CASSSGQGRQPQHF. The rearrangement joins TRBV7-8 to TRBJ1-5, with 8 bases aligning to TRBD1. The CDR3 runs to 14 residues. V trimming: 4 bases; J trimming: 7 bases; junction bases outside the gene matches: 6. The germline gives CDR1 SGHVS, CDR2 FQNEAQ.